This TCR beta chain was sequenced in a study of blood T cell repertoires in COVID-19. Study context: Some COVID-19 samples were acute and others convalescent; all came from the United States, Italy and Spain. In each case, the material was cDNA or gDNA derived from T cells, B-cell-depleted T cells, or PBMCs.

There are 12 residues in the CDR3. With 3 bases removed from V and 6 bases from J, the gap between germline ends came to 6 bases. The V gene's germline CDR1 is LNHDA and CDR2 SQIVND (reference sequence). Source study methods: It was from reference gene primer amplification that nucleated cell counts were estimated. Libraries were prepared by immunoSEQ multiplex PCR; TCRdb keeps only in-frame clonotypes and omits some of them. V and J calls and clone size are given by that table; D and trimming were obtained from the DNA. The table records some 97,000 clones, roughly nine tenths of them present only once.

The sequence came from a man aged 50 to 60 with active COVID-19. This chain links TRBV19 with TRBJ2-1; D not certain. The sample consisted of peripheral blood. In DNA form, the CDR3 reads TGTGCCAGTAGTATGTCCGGCAATGAGCAGTTCTTC. Translation: CASSMSGNEQFF.